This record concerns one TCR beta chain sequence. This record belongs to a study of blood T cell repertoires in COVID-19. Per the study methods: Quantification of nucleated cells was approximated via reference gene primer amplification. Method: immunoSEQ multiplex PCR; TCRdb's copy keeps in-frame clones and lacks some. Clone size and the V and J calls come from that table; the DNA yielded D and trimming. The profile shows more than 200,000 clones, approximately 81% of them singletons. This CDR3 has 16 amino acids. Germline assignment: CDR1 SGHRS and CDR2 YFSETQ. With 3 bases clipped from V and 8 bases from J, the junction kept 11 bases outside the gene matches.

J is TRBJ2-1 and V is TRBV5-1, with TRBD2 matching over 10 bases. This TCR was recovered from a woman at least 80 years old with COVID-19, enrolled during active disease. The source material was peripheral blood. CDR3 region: CASSSISGGAGDEQFF. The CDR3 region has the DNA TGCGCCAGCAGCTCAATAAGCGGGGGGGCAGGAGATGAGCAGTTCTTC.